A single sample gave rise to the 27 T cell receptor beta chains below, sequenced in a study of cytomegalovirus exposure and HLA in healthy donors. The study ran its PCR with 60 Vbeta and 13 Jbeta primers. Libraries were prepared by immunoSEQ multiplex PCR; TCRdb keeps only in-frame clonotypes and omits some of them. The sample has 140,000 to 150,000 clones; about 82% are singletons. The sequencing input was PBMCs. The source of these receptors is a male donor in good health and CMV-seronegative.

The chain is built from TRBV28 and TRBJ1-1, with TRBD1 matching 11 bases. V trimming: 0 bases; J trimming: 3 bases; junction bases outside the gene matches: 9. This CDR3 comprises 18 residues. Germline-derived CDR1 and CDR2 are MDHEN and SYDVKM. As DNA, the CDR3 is TGTGCCAGCAGTTTATGCAAGGGACAGGGGGGATATGACACTGAAGCTTTCTTT. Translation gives CASSLCKGQGGYDTEAFF. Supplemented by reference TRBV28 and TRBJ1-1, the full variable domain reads DVKVTQSSRYLVKRTGEKVFLECVQDMDHENMFWYRQDPGLGLRLIYFSYDVKMKEKGDIPEGYSVSREKKERFSLILESASTNQTSMYLCASSLCKGQGGYDTEAFFGQGTRLTVV.

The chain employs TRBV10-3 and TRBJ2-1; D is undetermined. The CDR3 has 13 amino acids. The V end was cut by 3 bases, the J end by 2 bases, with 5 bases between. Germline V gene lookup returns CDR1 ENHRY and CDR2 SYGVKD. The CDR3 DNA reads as TGTGCCATCAGTGATTCGGCCTACAATGAGCAGTTCTTC. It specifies CAISDSAYNEQFF.

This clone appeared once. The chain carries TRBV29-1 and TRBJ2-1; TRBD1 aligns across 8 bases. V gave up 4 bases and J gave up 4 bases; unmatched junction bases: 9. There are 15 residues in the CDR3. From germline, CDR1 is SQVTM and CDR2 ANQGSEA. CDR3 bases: TGCAGCGTTGTCGGGCAGGGGGCGGGATACAATGAGCAGTTCTTC. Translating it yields CSVVGQGAGYNEQFF.

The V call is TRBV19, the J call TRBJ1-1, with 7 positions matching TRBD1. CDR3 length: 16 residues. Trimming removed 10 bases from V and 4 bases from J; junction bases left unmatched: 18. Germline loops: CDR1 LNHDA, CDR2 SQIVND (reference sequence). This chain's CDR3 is CATFPGTVLRGTEAFF. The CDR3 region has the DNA TGTGCCACCTTTCCCGGGACAGTACTACGGGGCACTGAAGCTTTCTTT.

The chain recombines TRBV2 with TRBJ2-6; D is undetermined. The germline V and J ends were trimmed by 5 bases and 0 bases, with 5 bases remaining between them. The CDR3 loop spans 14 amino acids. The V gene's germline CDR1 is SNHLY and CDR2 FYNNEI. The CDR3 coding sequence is TGTGCCAGCAGTCATCCCTCTGGGGCCAACGTCCTGACTTTC. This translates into CASSHPSGANVLTF.

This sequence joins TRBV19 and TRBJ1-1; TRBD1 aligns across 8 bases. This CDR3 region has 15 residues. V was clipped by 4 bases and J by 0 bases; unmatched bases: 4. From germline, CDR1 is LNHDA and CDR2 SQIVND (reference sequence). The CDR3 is CASSSRGLMNTEAFF. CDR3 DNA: TGTGCCAGTAGTAGCAGGGGGCTAATGAACACTGAAGCTTTCTTT.

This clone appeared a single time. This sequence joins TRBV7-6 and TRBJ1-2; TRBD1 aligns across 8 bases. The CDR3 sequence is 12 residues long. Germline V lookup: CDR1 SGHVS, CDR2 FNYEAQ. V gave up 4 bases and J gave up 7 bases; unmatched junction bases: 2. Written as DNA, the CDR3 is TGTGCCAGCAGCTACGGACAGGGTGGCTACACCTTC. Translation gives CASSYGQGGYTF.

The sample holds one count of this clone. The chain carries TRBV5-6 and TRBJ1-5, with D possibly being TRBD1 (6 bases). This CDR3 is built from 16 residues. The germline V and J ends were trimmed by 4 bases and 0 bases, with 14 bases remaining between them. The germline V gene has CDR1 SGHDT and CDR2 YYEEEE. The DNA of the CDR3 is TGTGCCAGCAGCCGGGGGGCGGATGGTAGCAATCAGCCCCAGCATTTT. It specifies CASSRGADGSNQPQHF.

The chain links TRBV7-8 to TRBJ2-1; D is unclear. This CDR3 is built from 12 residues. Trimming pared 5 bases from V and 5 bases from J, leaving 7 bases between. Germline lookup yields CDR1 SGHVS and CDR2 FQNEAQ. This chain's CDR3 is CASSPLNNEQFF. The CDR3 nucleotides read TGTGCCAGCAGCCCTCTTAACAATGAGCAGTTCTTC. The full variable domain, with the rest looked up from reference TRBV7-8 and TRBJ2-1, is GAGVSQSPRYKVAKRGQDVALRCDPISGHVSLFWYQQALGQGPEFLTYFQNEAQLDKSGLPSDRFFAERPEGSVSTLKIQRTQQEDSAVYLCASSPLNNEQFFGPGTRLTVL.

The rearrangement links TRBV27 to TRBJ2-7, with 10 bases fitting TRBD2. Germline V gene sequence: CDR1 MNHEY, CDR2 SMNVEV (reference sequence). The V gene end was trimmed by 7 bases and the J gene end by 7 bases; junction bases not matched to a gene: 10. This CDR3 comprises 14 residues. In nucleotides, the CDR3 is TGTGCCAGCACCGATCTAGCGGGAGTCGGTGAGCAGTACTTC. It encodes CASTDLAGVGEQYF.

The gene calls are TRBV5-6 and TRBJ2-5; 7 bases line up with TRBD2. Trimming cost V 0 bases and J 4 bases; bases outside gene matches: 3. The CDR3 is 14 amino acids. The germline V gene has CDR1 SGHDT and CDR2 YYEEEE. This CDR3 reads CASSLGAGAETQYF. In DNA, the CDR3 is TGTGCCAGCAGCTTGGGCGCGGGAGCAGAGACCCAGTACTTC. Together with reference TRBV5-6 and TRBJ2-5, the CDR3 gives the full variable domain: DAGVTQSPTHLIKTRGQQVTLRCSPKSGHDTVSWYQQALGQGPQFIFQYYEEEERQRGNFPDRFSGHQFPNYSSELNVNALLLGDSALYLCASSLGAGAETQYFGPGTRLLVL.

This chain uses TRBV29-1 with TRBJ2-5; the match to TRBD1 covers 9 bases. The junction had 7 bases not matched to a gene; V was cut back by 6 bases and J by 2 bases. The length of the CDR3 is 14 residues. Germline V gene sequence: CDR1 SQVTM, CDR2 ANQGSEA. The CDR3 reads CSVRDRGTQETQYF. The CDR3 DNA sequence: TGCAGCGTCCGCGACAGGGGGACACAAGAGACCCAGTACTTC.

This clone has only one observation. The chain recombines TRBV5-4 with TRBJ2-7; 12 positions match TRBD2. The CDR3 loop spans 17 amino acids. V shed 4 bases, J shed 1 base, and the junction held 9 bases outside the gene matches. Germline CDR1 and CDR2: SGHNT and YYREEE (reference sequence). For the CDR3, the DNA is TGTGCCAGCAGCCTTTCGAGACTAGCGGGAGTATCCTACGAGCAGTACTTC. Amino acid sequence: CASSLSRLAGVSYEQYF.

The CDR3 sequence is CASSAPPWGPLDTDTQYF. CDR3 coding DNA: TGTGCCAGTAGTGCCCCCCCCTGGGGGCCGCTTGACACAGATACGCAGTATTTT. The chain carries TRBV19 and TRBJ2-3, with D maybe TRBD1 (6 bases). The CDR3 loop spans 18 amino acids. Germline V lookup: CDR1 LNHDA, CDR2 SQIVND (reference sequence). V was clipped by 5 bases and J by 2 bases, with 23 bases between them.

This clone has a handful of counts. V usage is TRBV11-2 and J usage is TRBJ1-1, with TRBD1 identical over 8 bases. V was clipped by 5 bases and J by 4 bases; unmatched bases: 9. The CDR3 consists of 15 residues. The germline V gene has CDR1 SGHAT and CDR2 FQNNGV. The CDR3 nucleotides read TGTGCCAGCAGCCCATGGACAGGGAGGGGCACTGAAGCTTTCTTT. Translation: CASSPWTGRGTEAFF.

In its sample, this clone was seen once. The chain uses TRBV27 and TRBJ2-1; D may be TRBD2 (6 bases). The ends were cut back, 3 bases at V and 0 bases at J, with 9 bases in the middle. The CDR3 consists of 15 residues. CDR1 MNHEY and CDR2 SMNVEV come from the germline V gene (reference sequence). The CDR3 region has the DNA TGTGCCAGCAGTTTGAGCGGGTTCTCCTACAATGAGCAGTTCTTC. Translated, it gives CASSLSGFSYNEQFF.

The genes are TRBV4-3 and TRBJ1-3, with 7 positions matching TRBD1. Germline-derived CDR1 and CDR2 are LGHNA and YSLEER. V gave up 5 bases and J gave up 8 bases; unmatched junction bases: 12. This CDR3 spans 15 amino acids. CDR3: CASSYHRGREDTIYF. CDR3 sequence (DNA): TGCGCCAGCAGCTATCACAGGGGTCGGGAAGACACCATATATTTT.

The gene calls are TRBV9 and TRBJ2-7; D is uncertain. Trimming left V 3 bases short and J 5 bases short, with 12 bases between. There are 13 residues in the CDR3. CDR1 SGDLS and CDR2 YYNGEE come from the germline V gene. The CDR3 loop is CASSARLGDEQYF. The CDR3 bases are TGTGCCAGCAGCGCCCGGCTAGGTGACGAGCAGTACTTC.

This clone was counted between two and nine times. CDR3 loop: CAISEGAGSDEQFF. The CDR3 DNA reads TGCGCCATTTCGGAGGGGGCCGGTAGTGATGAGCAGTTCTTC. V gene TRBV5-1 combines with J gene TRBJ2-1; maybe TRBD1 (7 bases). The V end lost 9 bases, the J end lost 8 bases, and 21 bases lay between the germline ends. Germline CDR1 and CDR2: SGHRS and YFSETQ. The CDR3 covers 14 residues. Using reference TRBV5-1 and TRBJ2-1 for the parts outside the CDR3, the full variable domain is KAGVTQTPRYLIKTRGQQVTLSCSPISGHRSVSWYQQTPGQGLQFLFEYFSETQRNKGNFPGRFSGRQFSNSRSEMNVSTLELGDSALYLCAISEGAGSDEQFFGPGTRLTVL.

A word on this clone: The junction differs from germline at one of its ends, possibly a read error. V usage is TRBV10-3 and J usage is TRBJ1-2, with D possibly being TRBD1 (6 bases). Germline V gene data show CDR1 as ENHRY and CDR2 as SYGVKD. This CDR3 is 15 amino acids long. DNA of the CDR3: TGTGCCAGCAGTTACTCAGGATGGGGGCAGGATGGCTACACCTTC. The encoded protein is CASSYSGWGQDGYTF.

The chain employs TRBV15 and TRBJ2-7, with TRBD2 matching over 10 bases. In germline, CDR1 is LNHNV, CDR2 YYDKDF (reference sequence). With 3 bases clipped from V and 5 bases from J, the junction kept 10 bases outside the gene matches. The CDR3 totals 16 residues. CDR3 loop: CATSRAGLAYRNEQYF. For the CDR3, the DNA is TGTGCCACCAGCAGGGCGGGACTAGCGTACCGAAACGAGCAGTACTTC.

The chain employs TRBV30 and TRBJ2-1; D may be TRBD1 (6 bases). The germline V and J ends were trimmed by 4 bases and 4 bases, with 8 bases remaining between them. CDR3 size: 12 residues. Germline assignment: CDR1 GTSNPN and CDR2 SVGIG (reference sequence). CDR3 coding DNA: TGTGCCTGGACAGGGGAATACAATGAGCAGTTCTTC. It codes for CAWTGEYNEQFF. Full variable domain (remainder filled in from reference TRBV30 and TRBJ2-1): SQTIHQWPATLVQPVGSPLSLECTVEGTSNPNLYWYRQAAGRGLQLLFYSVGIGQISSEVPQNLSASRPQDRQFILSSKKLLLSDSGFYLCAWTGEYNEQFFGPGTRLTVL.

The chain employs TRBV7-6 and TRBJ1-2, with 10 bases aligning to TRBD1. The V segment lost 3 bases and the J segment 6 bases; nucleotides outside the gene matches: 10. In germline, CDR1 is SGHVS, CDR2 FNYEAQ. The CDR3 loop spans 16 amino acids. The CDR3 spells CASSFLPGQGEDGYTF. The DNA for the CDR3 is TGTGCCAGCAGCTTCTTACCCGGACAGGGGGAGGATGGCTACACCTTC.

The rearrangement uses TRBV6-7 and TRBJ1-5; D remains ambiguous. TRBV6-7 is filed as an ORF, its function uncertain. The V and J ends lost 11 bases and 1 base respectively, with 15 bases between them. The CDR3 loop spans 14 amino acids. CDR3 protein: CALPLGFSNQPQHF. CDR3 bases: TGTGCCCTCCCTCTCGGTTTCAGCAATCAGCCCCAGCATTTT.

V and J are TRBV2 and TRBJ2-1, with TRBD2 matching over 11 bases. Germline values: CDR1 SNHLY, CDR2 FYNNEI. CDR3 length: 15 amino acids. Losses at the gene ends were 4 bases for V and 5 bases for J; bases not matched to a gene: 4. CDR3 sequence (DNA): TGTGCCAGCAGTGGGCCGACTAGCGGGAACAATGAGCAGTTCTTC. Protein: CASSGPTSGNNEQFF. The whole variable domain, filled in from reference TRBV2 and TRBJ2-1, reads EPEVTQTPSHQVTQMGQEVILRCVPISNHLYFYWYRQILGQKVEFLVSFYNNEISEKSEIFDDQFSVERPDGSNFTLKIRSTKLEDSAMYFCASSGPTSGNNEQFFGPGTRLTVL.

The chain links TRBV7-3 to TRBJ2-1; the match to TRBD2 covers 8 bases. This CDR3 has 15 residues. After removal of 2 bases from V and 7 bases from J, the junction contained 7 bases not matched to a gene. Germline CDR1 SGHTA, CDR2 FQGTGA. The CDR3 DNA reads TGTGCCAGCAGCTTAGGTCCGGGGGGGCCGAATGAGCAGTTCTTC. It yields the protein CASSLGPGGPNEQFF.

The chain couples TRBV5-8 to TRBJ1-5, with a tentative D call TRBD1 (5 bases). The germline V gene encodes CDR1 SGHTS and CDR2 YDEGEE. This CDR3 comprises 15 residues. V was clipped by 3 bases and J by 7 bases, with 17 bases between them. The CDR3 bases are TGTGCCAGCAGCTACGGGACGGCGGGGGGGCAGCCCCAGCATTTT. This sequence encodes CASSYGTAGGQPQHF. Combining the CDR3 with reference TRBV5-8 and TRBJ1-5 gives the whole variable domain EAGVTQSPTHLIKTRGQQATLRCSPISGHTSVYWYQQALGLGLQFLLWYDEGEERNRGNFPPRFSGRQFPNYSSELNVNALELEDSALYLCASSYGTAGGQPQHFGDGTRLSIL.